The present T cell receptor beta chain was sequenced within a study of early T cells in non-severe SARS-CoV-2 infection. Overall study context: Sequencing of bulk RNA from unsorted whole blood was done, without chain pairing. General study points: VDJdb-based annotation leaned toward anti-spike CD8 responses and missed private and CD4 specificities.

Attached unique molecular identifiers marked individual cDNA molecules. Each CDR3 protein gets one entry after TCRdb re-called the 5' RACE reads with MiXCR. Of tens of thousands of distinct CDR3 sequences in the sample, roughly 6.5% were seen once. The germline V gene encodes CDR1 MDHEN and CDR2 SYDVKM. With 2 bases removed from V and 5 bases from J, the gap between germline ends came to 7 bases. This CDR3 spans 13 amino acids. This clonotype was counted ten times or more. What it recognizes is unknown. This sequence joins TRBV28 and TRBJ1-5, with unresolved D. Sample: whole blood, taken at baseline. The clonotype originates from an adult who was a healthcare worker with PCR-confirmed SARS-CoV-2 infection or an uninfected control (not recorded which). CDR3 DNA sequence: TGTGCCAGCAGTTTAGAGAGGGATCAGCCCCAGCATTTT. This sequence encodes CASSLERDQPQHF.